This T cell receptor (beta chain) was recovered during a study of blood T cell repertoires in COVID-19. The overall study: Samples came from the United States, Italy and Spain, spanning acute and convalescent COVID-19. Sources were T cells, B-cell-depleted T cells, or PBMCs; the material itself was cDNA or gDNA.

As handled by the study authors: Estimation of nucleated cell counts relied on the amplification of reference gene primers. The data were produced by immunoSEQ multiplex PCR, yet TCRdb's version contains in-frame clones alone and is incomplete. V, J and clone size reflect that table, while D and trimming were determined from the DNA. The sample yields approximately 170,000 clones, 84% seen once. CDR3 size: 14 residues. V was cut by 5 bases and J by 0 bases, with 10 bases left in between. Germline CDR1 is MNHEY and CDR2 is SMNVEV (reference sequence). Patients in Seattle were enrolled during active infection, then followed longitudinally.

The rearrangement uses TRBV27 and TRBJ1-1; perhaps TRBD1 as D (6 bases). This receptor was identified in a woman of 80 years or more with COVID-19, enrolled during active disease. The sequenced material came from peripheral blood. The CDR3 bases are TGTGCCAGCAGTCCCAGGACAGTGAACACTGAAGCTTTCTTT. Translated, it gives CASSPRTVNTEAFF.